One and the same sample provided the 25 T cell receptor beta chains below, sequenced in a study of blood T cell repertoires in COVID-19. Repertoires were generated with immunoSEQ multiplex PCR, while TCRdb's copy carries only in-frame clones and drops some. Among roughly 260,000 clones listed, more than 85% were seen once. Material: peripheral blood. The receptors were sampled from a person between 18 and 30 years old with COVID-19, enrolled during active disease.

This chain's CDR3 is CASSQDRPYEQYF. CDR3 nucleotide sequence: TGTGCCAGCAGCCAAGACAGGCCCTACGAGCAGTACTTC. V and J are TRBV4-2 and TRBJ2-7; D remains unclear. CDR3 length equals 13 residues. The V gene's germline CDR1 is LGHNA and CDR2 YNFKEQ. Trimming took 0 bases from V and 2 from J, leaving 5 bases between them.

The chain carries TRBV11-2 and TRBJ2-7, with 12 bases fitting TRBD2. The CDR3 length is 14 residues. The V gene end was trimmed by 6 bases and the J gene end by 7 bases; junction bases not matched to a gene: 7. From germline, CDR1 is SGHAT and CDR2 FQNNGV. CDR3: CASRRTSGTGEQYF. The CDR3 bases are TGTGCCAGCAGAAGGACTAGCGGGACGGGGGAGCAGTACTTC.

The rearrangement links TRBV5-1 to TRBJ2-1; TRBD1 matches at 8 bases. Per germline, CDR1 SGHRS and CDR2 YFSETQ. The CDR3 is made up of 17 amino acids. Trimming removed 0 bases from V and 4 bases from J; junction bases left unmatched: 9. The CDR3 nucleotides are TGCGCCAGCAGCTTGGCCCAGGGGGCCTCTGGGTACAATGAGCAGTTCTTC. Protein sequence: CASSLAQGASGYNEQFF.

This rearrangement joins TRBV5-8 to TRBJ2-5, with a possible D match to TRBD1 (5 bases). The germline V and J ends were trimmed by 10 bases and 2 bases, with 15 bases remaining between them. Germline V gene lookup returns CDR1 SGHTS and CDR2 YDEGEE. The CDR3 totals 13 residues. The CDR3 is CAGEGADQETQYF. CDR3 bases: TGTGCCGGCGAAGGGGCGGATCAAGAGACCCAGTACTTC.

The rearrangement links TRBV28 to TRBJ2-1, with 8 positions matching TRBD1. With V trimmed by 5 bases and J by 8 bases, 11 bases remained unmatched. Germline CDR1 is MDHEN and CDR2 is SYDVKM. There are 15 residues in the CDR3. The CDR3 here is CASSKPRGRMYEQFF. CDR3 in DNA: TGTGCCAGCAGTAAACCCAGGGGGCGCATGTATGAGCAGTTCTTC.

This clone was counted once. The V gene is TRBV28, the J gene TRBJ1-6, with D tentatively TRBD1 (5 bases). The CDR3 sequence is 13 residues long. The germline gives CDR1 MDHEN, CDR2 SYDVKM. DNA for the CDR3: TGTGCTTGCCGGGGGAGGGCTAATTCACCCCTCCACTTT. Amino acids: CACRGRANSPLHF.

This chain uses TRBV5-1 with TRBJ2-3; possible D gene TRBD2, 5 bases. Trimming took off 5 bases at V and 4 bases at J, with 11 bases between the two ends. Germline CDR1 and CDR2: SGHRS and YFSETQ. The CDR3 has 13 amino acids. The CDR3 loop is CASRGLASDTQYF. CDR3 DNA sequence: TGCGCCAGCAGAGGGCTAGCCTCAGATACGCAGTATTTT.

The J gene is TRBJ1-2, the V gene TRBV25-1; D may be TRBD1 (5 bases). This CDR3 spans 14 amino acids. V shed 6 bases and J shed 3 bases, with 14 bases lying between them. In germline, CDR1 is MGHDK, CDR2 SYGVNS. The CDR3 region is CASSSGGTDYGYTF. CDR3 coding DNA: TGTGCCAGCAGCTCCGGGGGAACGGACTATGGCTACACCTTC.

The V and J genes are TRBV4-1 and TRBJ1-2, with a possible D match to TRBD1 (6 bases). The CDR3 length is 15 residues. The germline V and J ends were trimmed by 0 bases and 8 bases, with 16 bases remaining between them. Germline assignment: CDR1 MGHRA and CDR2 YSYEKL. CDR3 DNA: TGCGCCAGCAGCCAAGATAGGGGGGGGCTCCGAGGCTACACCTTC. Its protein is CASSQDRGGLRGYTF.

The chain uses TRBV19 and TRBJ2-7; the match to TRBD2 covers 10 bases. The CDR3 is 15 residues long. Germline CDR1 and CDR2: LNHDA and SQIVND (reference sequence). The trim removed 1 base at V and 8 bases at J, leaving 8 bases unmatched. The CDR3 DNA follows: TGTGCCAGTAGTATAGGGTCTAGCGGGGGTTGGAAGCAGTACTTC. Its translation: CASSIGSSGGWKQYF.

This clone was counted a single time. The rearrangement links TRBV9 to TRBJ2-2, with TRBD2 as a possible D gene (5 bases). The CDR3 is made up of 15 amino acids. CDR1 is SGDLS, CDR2 YYNGEE, per germline. Trimming cost V 0 bases and J 4 bases, with 10 bases left between them. Here the CDR3 DNA reads TGTGCCAGCAGCGTAGCGGCTAGCACCACCGGGGAGCTGTTTTTT. Encoded protein: CASSVAASTTGELFF.

The V and J genes are TRBV29-1 and TRBJ2-2, with D possibly TRBD1 on 5 matching bases. Trimming removed 4 bases from V and 3 bases from J, with 18 bases in between. The CDR3 is 16 residues long. The germline CDR1 and CDR2 sequences are SQVTM and ANQGSEA. CDR3 amino acids: CSVGLFVGRDTGELFF. The CDR3 coding sequence is TGCAGCGTTGGTCTGTTCGTTGGCAGGGACACCGGGGAGCTGTTTTTT.

This clone was recorded a few times. This sequence joins TRBV6-1 and TRBJ2-2; 12 nucleotides line up with TRBD2. V trimming: 2 bases; J trimming: 9 bases; junction bases outside the gene matches: 7. The CDR3 spans 16 residues. Germline V gives CDR1 MNHNS, CDR2 SASEGT. The CDR3 DNA reads as TGTGCCAGCAGTGAAAGGACTAGCGGGACGAGCCGGGAGCTGTTTTTT. Its protein is CASSERTSGTSRELFF.

The CDR3 coding sequence is TGTGCCAGCAGCGAGACAGCCACAGATACGCAGTATTTT. Translating it yields CASSETATDTQYF. The chain links TRBV9 to TRBJ2-3, with D possibly matching TRBD1 (5 bases). This CDR3 has 13 amino acids. Germline CDR1 and CDR2: SGDLS and YYNGEE. The V end lost 3 bases, the J end lost 2 bases, and 7 bases lay between the germline ends.

J is TRBJ2-7 and V is TRBV6-5; no reliable D call. This CDR3 is built from 15 residues. Trimming pared 6 bases from V and 2 bases from J, leaving 17 bases between. CDR1 is MNHEY, CDR2 SVGAGI, per germline. CDR3 residues: CASRSPVALAYEQYF. CDR3 nucleotide sequence: TGTGCCAGCAGGAGCCCCGTCGCTTTGGCCTACGAGCAGTACTTC.

This sequence joins TRBV4-1 and TRBJ2-1, with 8 bases identical to TRBD1. V dropped 4 bases and J dropped 3; count of bases not matched to a gene: 5. This CDR3 has 15 residues. Germline CDR1 and CDR2: MGHRA and YSYEKL. The CDR3 spells CASSPQDRVYNEQFF. The CDR3 nucleotides are TGCGCCAGCAGCCCGCAGGACAGGGTCTACAATGAGCAGTTCTTC.

This clone was observed a single time. The CDR3 nucleotides are TGCGCCAGCAGCTTCCGGACAGGCAATGAAAAACTGTTTTTT. This encodes CASSFRTGNEKLFF. This rearrangement joins TRBV5-1 to TRBJ1-4; 7 nucleotides agree with TRBD1. This CDR3 contains 14 residues. V shed 2 bases and J 5 bases; nucleotides not matched to a gene: 3. The germline CDR1 and CDR2 sequences are SGHRS and YFSETQ.

The chain carries TRBV9 and TRBJ2-7, with 7 bases fitting TRBD1. Trimming took 3 bases from V and 0 from J; bases not matched to a gene: 6. The CDR3 is 15 residues long. Germline V lookup: CDR1 SGDLS, CDR2 YYNGEE. This chain's CDR3 is CASSEGQTSSYEQYF. The CDR3 nucleotides read TGTGCCAGCAGCGAGGGACAGACCAGCTCCTACGAGCAGTACTTC.

The rearrangement joins TRBV4-1 to TRBJ1-2; 7 bases map to TRBD1. Germline CDR1 MGHRA, CDR2 YSYEKL. With 3 bases clipped from V and 4 bases from J, the junction kept 5 bases outside the gene matches. There are 14 residues in the CDR3. The CDR3 region has the DNA TGCGCCAGCAGCCAGGGAACAGGGGCCTATGGCTACACCTTC. Translated, it gives CASSQGTGAYGYTF.

Of note for this clone: Other DNA variants within this sample encode the same CDR3. The V call is TRBV3-1 (or the pseudogene TRBV3-2), the J call TRBJ2-7, with 8 positions matching TRBD1. The V and J ends lost 1 base and 2 bases, in that order; junction bases with no gene match: 1. Germline V CDR1 and CDR2: LGHDT, YNNKEL (reference sequence). This CDR3 spans 14 amino acids. The CDR3 nucleotides read TGTGCCAGCAGCCAAGGGACAGGGCCCTACGAGCAGTACTTC. Its protein product is CASSQGTGPYEQYF.

The rearrangement joins TRBV6-5 to TRBJ2-5; perhaps TRBD1 as D (5 bases). V gave up 7 bases and J gave up 3 bases, with 15 bases separating them. The CDR3 consists of 14 residues. Germline V gene data show CDR1 as MNHEY and CDR2 as SVGAGI. The CDR3 nucleotides read TGTGCCAGCACCCAAGGCCAGGGTAAAGAGACCCAGTACTTC. Its protein product is CASTQGQGKETQYF.

This clone showed up just once. The DNA for the CDR3 is TGTGCCAGTGAGAAGGTTCCGCGGAGGGGGCCCGAAAAACTGTTTTTT. This codes for CASEKVPRRGPEKLFF. The genes are TRBV21-1 and TRBJ1-4; the table's TRBD1 call for D was not verified on the DNA. TRBV21-1 is a documented pseudogene. There are 16 residues in the CDR3.

This clone has only one observation. The V gene is TRBV9, the J gene TRBJ1-3; D ambiguous. V was pared by 2 bases and J by 0 bases, with 18 bases between. The CDR3 is 18 residues long. Germline CDR1 reads SGDLS; CDR2 reads YYNGEE. The CDR3 nucleotides read TGTGCCAGCAGCGTCCAACCTCTGGACTGGAGCTCTGGAAACACCATATATTTT. Its translation: CASSVQPLDWSSGNTIYF. Full variable domain (rest looked up from reference TRBV9 and TRBJ1-3): DSGVTQTPKHLITATGQRVTLRCSPRSGDLSVYWYQQSLDQGLQFLIQYYNGEERAKGNILERFSAQQFPDLHSELNLSSLELGDSALYFCASSVQPLDWSSGNTIYFGEGSWLTVV.

V usage is TRBV5-6 and J usage is TRBJ1-4; 9 nucleotides align to TRBD1. After removal of 3 bases from V and 10 bases from J, the junction contained 7 bases not matched to a gene. The CDR3 is 14 amino acids. Germline CDR1 SGHDT, CDR2 YYEEEE. This CDR3 is CASSSDRGEGKLFF. The CDR3 DNA reads TGTGCCAGCAGCTCGGACAGGGGAGAGGGAAAACTGTTTTTT.

The CDR3 DNA reads TGTGCCAGCAGTGAACCCTCAGGAGAAAAACTGTTTTTT. Translation gives CASSEPSGEKLFF. The chain joins TRBV25-1 to TRBJ1-4, with no clear D. CDR3 size: 13 residues. Trimming took off 2 bases at V and 8 bases at J, with 9 bases between the two ends. CDR1 and CDR2 (germline): MGHDK, SYGVNS. Drawing the rest from reference TRBV25-1 and TRBJ1-4, the complete variable domain is EADIYQTPRYLVIGTGKKITLECSQTMGHDKMYWYQQDPGMELHLIHYSYGVNSTEKGDLSSESTVSRIRTEHFPLTLESARPSHTSQYLCASSEPSGEKLFFGSGTQLSVL.